This is a list of T cell receptor beta chains from one sample in a study of T cells in Graves' hyperthyroidism and ophthalmopathy. TCRdb re-analysed the multiplex PCR reads in MiXCR, keeping a single row per CDR3 protein. The repertoire holds more than 450,000 distinct CDR3 sequences, with around 13% as singletons. Sequenced input: blood. All receptors come from a woman aged 40-49 years with Graves' hyperthyroidism. Each CDR3 is given with its conserved first and last residue. A D gene is named only where the DNA matches it firmly. Size is omitted from some rows. Given values are once, few, many or a class for expanded clones.

V	J	D	size	CDR3	DNA
TRBV6-9	TRBJ2-7	-	few	CASGRFHEQYF	TGTGCCAGTGGCAGGTTCCACGAGCAGTACTTC
TRBV20-1	TRBJ2-5	-	-	CSAYGKEVRSRQETQYF	TGCAGTGCTTATGGAAAGGAGGTCCGGAGCCGCCAAGAGACCCAGTACTTC
TRBV12-3/TRBV12-4	TRBJ1-2	-	many	CASSLGRGSYGYTF	TGTGCCAGCAGTTTGGGGCGAGGATCCTATGGCTACACCTTC
TRBV30	TRBJ2-2	-	many	CAWRRTGELFF	TGTGCCTGGAGACGTACCGGGGAGCTGTTTTTT
TRBV7-2	TRBJ2-3	-	many	CASSLEALDTQYF	TGTGCCAGCAGCTTAGAAGCACTGGATACGCAGTATTTT
TRBV2	TRBJ1-1	-	many	CASTTSAAGMNTEAFF	TGTGCCAGCACCACCTCCGCCGCAGGGATGAACACTGAAGCTTTCTTT
TRBV28	TRBJ1-5	-	many	CASSLTGPSNQPQHF	TGTGCCAGCAGTTTGACAGGACCTAGCAATCAGCCCCAGCATTTT
TRBV6-2/TRBV6-3	TRBJ2-7	TRBD2	few	CASSYGLAGAHTYEQYF	TGTGCCAGCAGTTACGGGCTAGCGGGAGCGCACACCTACGAGCAGTACTTC
TRBV19	TRBJ1-5	TRBD1	-	CASRTGAYSNQPQHF	TGTGCCAGTAGGACAGGGGCTTATAGCAATCAGCCCCAGCATTTT
TRBV2	TRBJ2-3	-	-	CASNPDTQYF	TGTGCCAGCAATCCAGATACGCAGTATTTT
TRBV20-1	TRBJ2-1	-	many	CSAPIMGYNEQFF	TGCAGTGCGCCAATAATGGGCTACAATGAGCAGTTCTTC
TRBV7-9	TRBJ2-4	-	few	CASSLGAPEGRRNIQYF	TGTGCCAGCAGCTTAGGAGCCCCTGAGGGGAGGAGGAACATTCAGTACTTC
TRBV28	TRBJ2-5	-	many	CASSLLAFGETQYF	TGTGCCAGCAGCCTCTTAGCTTTCGGGGAGACCCAGTACTTC
TRBV6-1	TRBJ1-4	-	-	CASSEAGVNEKLFF	TGTGCCAGCAGTGAGGCAGGAGTCAATGAAAAACTGTTTTTT
TRBV29-1	TRBJ2-5	-	many	CSVVGETQYF	TGCAGCGTCGTCGGGGAGACCCAGTACTTC
TRBV6-6	TRBJ2-7	-	many	CASSYVGDTYEQYF	TGTGCCAGCAGTTACGTTGGGGATACCTACGAGCAGTACTTC
TRBV10-3	TRBJ2-3	-	-	CAISVGGLSTDTQYF	TGTGCCATCAGTGTCGGGGGCCTTAGCACAGATACGCAGTATTTT
TRBV11-2	TRBJ2-7	-	-	CASSTSGTLSSYEQYF	TGTGCCAGCAGCACCTCCGGGACTCTGAGCTCCTACGAGCAGTACTTC
TRBV20-1	TRBJ2-2	TRBD1	-	CSARFRDRDTGELFF	TGCAGTGCTAGATTCCGGGACAGGGATACCGGGGAGCTGTTTTTT
TRBV7-9	TRBJ2-7	TRBD2	many	CASSSEGTSGTYEQYF	TGTGCCAGCAGCTCAGAAGGGACTAGTGGCACCTACGAGCAGTACTTC
TRBV11-2	TRBJ2-2	-	many	CASSPRAQTGELFF	TGTGCCAGCAGCCCGCGGGCACAGACCGGGGAGCTGTTTTTT
TRBV15	TRBJ2-5	TRBD2	-	CATSRGPELAGGQETQYF	TGTGCCACCAGCAGAGGGCCCGAACTAGCGGGAGGGCAAGAGACCCAGTACTTC
TRBV25-1	TRBJ2-7	TRBD2	-	CATRGGTSENEQYF	TGTGCCACCCGTGGAGGGACTAGCGAAAACGAGCAGTACTTC
TRBV28	TRBJ1-5	-	many	CASSSGFQPQHF	TGTGCCAGCAGTTCAGGGTTCCAGCCCCAGCATTTT
TRBV7-9	TRBJ2-3	TRBD2	many	CASSSPLSGRADTQYF	TGTGCCAGCAGCTCCCCTCTTAGCGGGAGGGCAGATACGCAGTATTTT
TRBV3-1	TRBJ2-3	-	many	CASSQVTNTQYF	TGTGCCAGCAGCCAAGTTACGAATACGCAGTATTTT
TRBV19	TRBJ2-2	-	-	CASSIESSALRSGELFF	TGTGCCAGTAGTATAGAATCTTCGGCACTTAGAAGCGGGGAGCTGTTTTTT
TRBV6-4	TRBJ2-7	TRBD1	-	CASAPYRGRFEQYF	TGTGCCAGCGCCCCGTACAGGGGGCGCTTCGAGCAGTACTTC